This note documents a single T cell receptor (beta chain) sequence. Its specificity is not known. This sample was included in a study of cytomegalovirus exposure and HLA in healthy donors. The study, taken as a whole, reports: In a later analysis, common viral pathogens appeared linked to several of the most significant clusters. According to the study, about 180 TCR beta chains were cytomegalovirus-associated. In a later analysis, HLA-associated beta chains showed higher expansion and lower generation probabilities than comparable chains. Most TCR beta V segments were productive about 87% or about 30% of the time in an earlier analysis.

It was with 60 Vbeta and 13 Jbeta primers that the PCR ran. Sequenced by immunoSEQ multiplex PCR; TCRdb stores in-frame clones only, minus some. The table records tens of thousands of clones, around 85% of them present only once. V trimming: 4 bases; J trimming: 7 bases; junction bases outside the gene matches: 9. This CDR3 contains 14 residues. CDR1 is SGHRS, CDR2 YFSETQ, per germline. This sequence joins TRBV5-1 and TRBJ2-3, with 7 bases matching TRBD1. The origin of this receptor is a man aged 25 to 40 in good health and CMV-seronegative. Sequences were obtained from PBMCs. CDR3 bases: TGCGCCAGCAGCCCAGGGACAGACGTCAATACGCAGTATTTT. Protein: CASSPGTDVNTQYF.